A single TCR beta chain is shown here with its context. Its cognate antigen is unknown. Treatment given: oral pan-JAK inhibitor, 5-10 mg twice daily. V gave up 7 bases and J gave up 1 base, with 10 bases separating them. The germline CDR1 and CDR2 sequences are GTSNPN and SVGIG (reference sequence). This CDR3 is 12 amino acids long. In each case, RNA was isolated and then reverse transcribed into cDNA as the sequencing template. TCRdb's table, derived via immunoSEQ multiplex PCR, lists solely in-frame clones and lacks some. The data contain 140,000 to 150,000 clones, less than 70% of them seen just once; the ten biggest clones take up less than 20%. This record comes from a study of CD8+ T cells in alopecia areata. Points from the study as a whole: An increase in clonality over normal scalp was evident in lesional scalp, especially alopecia totalis/universalis.

The receptor's source is a human donor with alopecia areata. The material was CD8+ T cells sorted from blood, obtained at week 4, from a patient treated with tofacitinib. The chain carries TRBV30 and TRBJ1-1, with TRBD1 as a possible D gene (5 bases). CDR3 protein: CAFQQGNTEAFF. In DNA form, the CDR3 reads TGTGCCTTTCAGCAGGGGAACACTGAAGCTTTCTTT.